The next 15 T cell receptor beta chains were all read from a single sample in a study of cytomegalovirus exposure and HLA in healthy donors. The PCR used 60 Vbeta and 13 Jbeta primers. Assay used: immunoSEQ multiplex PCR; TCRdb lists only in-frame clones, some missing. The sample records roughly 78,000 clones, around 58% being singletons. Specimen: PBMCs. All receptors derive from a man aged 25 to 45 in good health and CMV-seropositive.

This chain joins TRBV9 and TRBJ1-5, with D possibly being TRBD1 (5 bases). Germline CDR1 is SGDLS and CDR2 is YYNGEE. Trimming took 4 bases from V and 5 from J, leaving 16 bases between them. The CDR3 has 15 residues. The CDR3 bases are TGTGCCAGCAGCCCAACTCCAGGGCGCGATCAGCCCCAGCATTTT. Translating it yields CASSPTPGRDQPQHF.

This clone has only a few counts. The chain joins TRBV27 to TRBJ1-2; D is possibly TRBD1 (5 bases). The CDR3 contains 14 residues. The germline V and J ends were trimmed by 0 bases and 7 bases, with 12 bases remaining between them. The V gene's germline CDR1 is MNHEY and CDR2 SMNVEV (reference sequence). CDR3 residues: CASSLSTGASGYTF. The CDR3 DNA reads TGTGCCAGCAGTTTATCTACAGGAGCGAGTGGCTACACCTTC.

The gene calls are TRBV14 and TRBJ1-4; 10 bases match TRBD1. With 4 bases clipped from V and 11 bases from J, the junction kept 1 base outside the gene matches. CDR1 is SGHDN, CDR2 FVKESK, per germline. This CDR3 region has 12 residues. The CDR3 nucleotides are TGTGCCAGCAGCCCGGGACAGGGGAAACTGTTTTTT. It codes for CASSPGQGKLFF.

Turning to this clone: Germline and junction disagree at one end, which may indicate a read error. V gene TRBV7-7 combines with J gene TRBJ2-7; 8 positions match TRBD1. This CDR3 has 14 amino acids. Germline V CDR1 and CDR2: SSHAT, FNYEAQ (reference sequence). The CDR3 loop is CASSSDRGSSEQYF. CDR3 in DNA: TGTGCTAGCAGTTCCGACAGGGGTAGCAGCGAGCAGTACTTC.

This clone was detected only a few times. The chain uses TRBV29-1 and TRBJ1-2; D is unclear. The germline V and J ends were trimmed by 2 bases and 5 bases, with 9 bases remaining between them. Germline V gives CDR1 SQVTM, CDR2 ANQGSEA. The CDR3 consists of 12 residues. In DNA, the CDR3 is TGCAGCGTTGAAACAGTCTCGTATGGCTACACCTTC. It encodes CSVETVSYGYTF.

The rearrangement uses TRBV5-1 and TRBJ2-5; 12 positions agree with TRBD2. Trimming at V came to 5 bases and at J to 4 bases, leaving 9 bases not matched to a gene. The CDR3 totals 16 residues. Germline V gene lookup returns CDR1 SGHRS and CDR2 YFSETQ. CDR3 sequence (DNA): TGCGCCAGCAGTTACCTAGCGGGGGGGCAGGCAGAGACCCAGTACTTC. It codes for CASSYLAGGQAETQYF. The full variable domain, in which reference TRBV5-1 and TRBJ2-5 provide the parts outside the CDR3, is KAGVTQTPRYLIKTRGQQVTLSCSPISGHRSVSWYQQTPGQGLQFLFEYFSETQRNKGNFPGRFSGRQFSNSRSEMNVSTLELGDSALYLCASSYLAGGQAETQYFGPGTRLLVL.

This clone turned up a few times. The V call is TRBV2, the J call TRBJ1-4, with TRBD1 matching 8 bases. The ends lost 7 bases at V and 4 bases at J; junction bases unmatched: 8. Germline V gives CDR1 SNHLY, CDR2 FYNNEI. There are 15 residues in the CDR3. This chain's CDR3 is CASTRVTGDNEKLFF. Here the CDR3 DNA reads TGTGCCAGCACGAGGGTGACAGGGGATAATGAAAAACTGTTTTTT. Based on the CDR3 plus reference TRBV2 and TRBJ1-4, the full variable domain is EPEVTQTPSHQVTQMGQEVILRCVPISNHLYFYWYRQILGQKVEFLVSFYNNEISEKSEIFDDQFSVERPDGSNFTLKIRSTKLEDSAMYFCASTRVTGDNEKLFFGSGTQLSVL.

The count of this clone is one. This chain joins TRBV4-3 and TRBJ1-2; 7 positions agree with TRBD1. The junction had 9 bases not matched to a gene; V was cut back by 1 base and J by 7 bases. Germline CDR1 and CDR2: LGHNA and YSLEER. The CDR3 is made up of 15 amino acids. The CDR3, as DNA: TGCGCCAGCAGCCAAGTGTTGAAGGGGGCGTTTGGCTACACCTTC. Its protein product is CASSQVLKGAFGYTF.

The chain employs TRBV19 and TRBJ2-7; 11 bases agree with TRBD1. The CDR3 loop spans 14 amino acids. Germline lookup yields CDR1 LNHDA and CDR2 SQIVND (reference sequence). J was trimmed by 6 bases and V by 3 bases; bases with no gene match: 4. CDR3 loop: CASSIGTGGGEQYF. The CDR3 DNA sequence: TGTGCCAGTAGTATTGGGACAGGGGGTGGCGAGCAGTACTTC.

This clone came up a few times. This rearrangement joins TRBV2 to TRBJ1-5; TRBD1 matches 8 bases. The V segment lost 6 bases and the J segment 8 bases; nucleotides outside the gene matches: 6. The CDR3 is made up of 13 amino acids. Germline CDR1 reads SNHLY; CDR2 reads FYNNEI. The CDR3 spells CASSRTGMKPQHF. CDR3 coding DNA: TGTGCCAGCAGCCGGACAGGGATGAAGCCCCAGCATTTT.

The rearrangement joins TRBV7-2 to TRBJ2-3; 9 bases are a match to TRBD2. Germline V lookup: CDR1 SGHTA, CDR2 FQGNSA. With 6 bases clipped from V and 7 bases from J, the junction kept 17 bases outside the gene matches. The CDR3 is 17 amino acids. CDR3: CASSSGLLAGTGNTQYF. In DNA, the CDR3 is TGTGCCAGCAGTAGTGGTTTACTAGCGGGTACAGGGAATACGCAGTATTTT.

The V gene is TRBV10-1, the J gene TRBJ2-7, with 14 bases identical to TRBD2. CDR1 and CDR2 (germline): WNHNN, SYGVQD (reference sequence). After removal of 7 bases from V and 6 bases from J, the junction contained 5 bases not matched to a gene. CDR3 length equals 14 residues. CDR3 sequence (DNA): TGCGCCAGCATCTCCGGGACTAGCGGGAGCGAGCAGTACTTC. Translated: CASISGTSGSEQYF.

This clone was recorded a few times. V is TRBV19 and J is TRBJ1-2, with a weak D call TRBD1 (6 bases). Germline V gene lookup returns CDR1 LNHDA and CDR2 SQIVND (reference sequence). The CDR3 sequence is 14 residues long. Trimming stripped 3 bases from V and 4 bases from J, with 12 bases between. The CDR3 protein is CASSIVGTPYGYTF. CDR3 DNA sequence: TGTGCCAGTAGTATTGTGGGGACACCCTATGGCTACACCTTC.

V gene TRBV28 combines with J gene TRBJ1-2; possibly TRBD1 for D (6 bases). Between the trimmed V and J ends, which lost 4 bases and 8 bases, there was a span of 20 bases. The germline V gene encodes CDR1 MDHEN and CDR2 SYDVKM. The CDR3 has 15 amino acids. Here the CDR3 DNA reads TGTGCCAGCAGTTCGGCATCCGGGACAATAAAGGGCTACACCTTC. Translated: CASSSASGTIKGYTF.

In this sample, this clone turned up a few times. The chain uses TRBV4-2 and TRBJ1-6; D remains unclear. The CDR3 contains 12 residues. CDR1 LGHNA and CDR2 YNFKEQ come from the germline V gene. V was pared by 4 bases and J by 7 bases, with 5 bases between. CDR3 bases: TGTGCCAGCAGCCTAAGCAATTCACCCCTCCACTTT. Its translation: CASSLSNSPLHF.